This T cell receptor beta chain was recorded in a study of patients and donors after allogeneic stem cell transplantation. CDR1 and CDR2 from the germline V gene are MGHDK and SYGVNS. The CDR3 consists of 12 residues. V dropped 8 bases and J dropped 4 bases, with 11 bases sitting between them. TCRdb used MiXCR to reprocess the RT-PCR reads, holding one entry per CDR3 protein. The sample has about 160,000 distinct CDR3 sequences; over 30% are singletons. The chain uses TRBV25-1 and TRBJ2-5; tentatively, D is TRBD2 (6 bases). This TCR derives from a human donor who was either an allogeneic HSCT recipient or a stem cell or donor lymphocyte infusion donor (not recorded which). It is not recorded whose cells these are; they may come from a transplant donor. Sequencing was performed on blood, either unsorted or a sorted T cell fraction (not recorded which). Here the CDR3 reads CASGPGVETQYF. CDR3 sequence (DNA): TGTGCCAGCGGTCCGGGAGTAGAGACCCAGTACTTC.